This T cell receptor beta chain is from a study of T cell changes during pregnancy in multiple sclerosis. Sequencing was performed with immunoSEQ multiplex PCR; in TCRdb, only in-frame clones are kept and a portion is missing. The data contain 35,000 to 40,000 clones, 88% of them singletons. V shed 4 bases and J shed 6 bases, with 26 bases lying between them. Germline CDR1 LGHNA, CDR2 YNFKEQ. The CDR3 has 18 residues. The chain couples TRBV4-2 to TRBJ2-3; D may be TRBD2 (6 bases). This specimen was CD4+ T cells from peripheral blood mononuclear cells, taken before pregnancy. The sequence was collected from a female donor with multiple sclerosis, enrolled in a pregnancy study. CDR3 loop: CASSPQAQRAGSADTQYF. Written as DNA, the CDR3 is TGTGCCAGCAGCCCCCAGGCCCAGCGGGCGGGCTCTGCGGATACGCAGTATTTT.